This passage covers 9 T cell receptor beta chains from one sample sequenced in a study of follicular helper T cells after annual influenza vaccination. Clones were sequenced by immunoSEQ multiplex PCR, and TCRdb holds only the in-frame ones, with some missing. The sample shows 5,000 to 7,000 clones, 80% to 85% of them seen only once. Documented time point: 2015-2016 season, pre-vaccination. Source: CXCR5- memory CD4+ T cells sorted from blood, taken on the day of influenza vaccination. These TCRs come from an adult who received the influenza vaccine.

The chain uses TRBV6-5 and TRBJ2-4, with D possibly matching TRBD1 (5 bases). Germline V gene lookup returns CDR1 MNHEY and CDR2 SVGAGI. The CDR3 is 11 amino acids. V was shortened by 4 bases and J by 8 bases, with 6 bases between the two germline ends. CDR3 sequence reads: CASSSGYIQYF. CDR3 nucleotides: TGTGCCAGCAGTTCAGGGTACATTCAGTACTTC.

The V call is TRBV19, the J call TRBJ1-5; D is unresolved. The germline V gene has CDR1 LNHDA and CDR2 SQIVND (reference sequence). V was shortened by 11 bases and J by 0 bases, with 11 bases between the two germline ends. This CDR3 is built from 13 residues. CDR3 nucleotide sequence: TGTGCCGCCCAGCCCGTTAGCAATCAGCCCCAGCATTTT. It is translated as CAAQPVSNQPQHF. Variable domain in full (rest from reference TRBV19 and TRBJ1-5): DGGITQSPKYLFRKEGQNVTLSCEQNLNHDAMYWYRQDPGQGLRLIYYSQIVNDFQKGDIAEGYSVSREKKESFPLTVTSAQKNPTAFYLCAAQPVSNQPQHFGDGTRLSIL.

CDR3 in amino acids: CASSQASVAGNTIYF. The CDR3 DNA follows: TGTGCCAGCTCACAAGCTTCAGTGGCTGGAAACACCATATATTTT. This chain uses TRBV18 with TRBJ1-3; D unresolved. Per the germline V gene, CDR1 is KGHSH and CDR2 is LQKENI. The CDR3 is 15 amino acids. The V gene lost 4 bases and the J gene lost 2 bases, with 12 bases spanning the gap.

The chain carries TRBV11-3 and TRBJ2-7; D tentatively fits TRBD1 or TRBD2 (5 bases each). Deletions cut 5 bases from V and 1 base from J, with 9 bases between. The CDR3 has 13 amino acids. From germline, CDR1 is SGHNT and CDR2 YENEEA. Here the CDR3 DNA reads TGTGCCAGCAGCCCGGGACCTTCCTACGAGCAGTACTTC. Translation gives CASSPGPSYEQYF.

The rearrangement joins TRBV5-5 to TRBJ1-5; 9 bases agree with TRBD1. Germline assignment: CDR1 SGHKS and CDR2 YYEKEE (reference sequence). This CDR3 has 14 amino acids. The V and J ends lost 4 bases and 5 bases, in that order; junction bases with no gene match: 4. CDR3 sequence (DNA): TGTGCCAGCAGCCGGGACAGGGTTTATCAGCCCCAGCATTTT. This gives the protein CASSRDRVYQPQHF.

CDR3 amino acids: CASSLTGNRNEKLFF. The DNA of the CDR3 is TGCGCCAGCAGCTTAACAGGGAATCGGAATGAAAAACTGTTTTTT. This chain connects TRBV5-1 to TRBJ1-4; D may be TRBD1 (6 bases). Germline V gene lookup returns CDR1 SGHRS and CDR2 YFSETQ. The V gene lost 2 bases and the J gene lost 5 bases, with 13 bases spanning the gap. The length of the CDR3 is 15 residues. The variable domain in full, completed from reference TRBV5-1 and TRBJ1-4, reads KAGVTQTPRYLIKTRGQQVTLSCSPISGHRSVSWYQQTPGQGLQFLFEYFSETQRNKGNFPGRFSGRQFSNSRSEMNVSTLELGDSALYLCASSLTGNRNEKLFFGSGTQLSVL.

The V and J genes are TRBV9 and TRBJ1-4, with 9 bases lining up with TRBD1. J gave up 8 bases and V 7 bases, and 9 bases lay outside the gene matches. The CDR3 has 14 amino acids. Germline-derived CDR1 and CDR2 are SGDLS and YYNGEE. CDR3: CASGRGTGREKLFF. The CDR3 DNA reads TGTGCCAGCGGCCGGGGGACAGGGCGAGAAAAACTGTTTTTT.

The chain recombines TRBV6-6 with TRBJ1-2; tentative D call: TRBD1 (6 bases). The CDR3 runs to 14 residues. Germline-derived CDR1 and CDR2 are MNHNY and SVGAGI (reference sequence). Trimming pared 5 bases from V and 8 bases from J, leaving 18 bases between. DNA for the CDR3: TGTGCCAGCAGTCCTCTACACAGGGAGGGCGGCTACACCTTC. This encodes CASSPLHREGGYTF.

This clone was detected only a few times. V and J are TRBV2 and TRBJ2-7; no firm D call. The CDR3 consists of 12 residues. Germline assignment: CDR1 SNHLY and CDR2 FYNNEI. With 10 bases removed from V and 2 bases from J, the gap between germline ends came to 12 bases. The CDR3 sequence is CATGRTPYEQYF. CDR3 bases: TGTGCCACTGGTCGGACGCCCTACGAGCAGTACTTC.